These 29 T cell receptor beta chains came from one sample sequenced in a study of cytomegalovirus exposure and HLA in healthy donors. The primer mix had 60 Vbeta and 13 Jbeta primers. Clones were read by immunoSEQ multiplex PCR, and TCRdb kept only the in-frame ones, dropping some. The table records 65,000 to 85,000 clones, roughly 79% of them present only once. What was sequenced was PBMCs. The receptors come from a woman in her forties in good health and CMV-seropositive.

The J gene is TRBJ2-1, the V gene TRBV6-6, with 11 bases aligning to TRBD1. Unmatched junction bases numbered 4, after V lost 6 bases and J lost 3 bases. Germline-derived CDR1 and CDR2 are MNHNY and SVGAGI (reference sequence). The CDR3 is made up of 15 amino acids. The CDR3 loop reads CASRTGTGGYNEQFF. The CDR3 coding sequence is TGTGCCAGCAGAACCGGGACAGGGGGCTACAATGAGCAGTTCTTC.

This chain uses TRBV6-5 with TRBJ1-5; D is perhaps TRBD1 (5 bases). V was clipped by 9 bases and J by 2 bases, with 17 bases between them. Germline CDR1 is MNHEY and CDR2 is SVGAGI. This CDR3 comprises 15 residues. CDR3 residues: CASRRKGSGNQPQHF. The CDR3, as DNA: TGTGCCAGTCGACGCAAGGGGTCGGGCAATCAGCCCCAGCATTTT.

CDR3 in amino acids: CASSSTGGVGEKLFF. The CDR3 coding sequence is TGTGCCAGCAGTTCCACCGGGGGGGTTGGTGAAAAACTGTTTTTT. The chain employs TRBV6-5 and TRBJ1-4, with D possibly being TRBD1 (5 bases). V lost 4 bases and J 7 bases, leaving 16 bases between the germline ends. The CDR3 spans 15 residues. Germline V gene sequence: CDR1 MNHEY, CDR2 SVGAGI.

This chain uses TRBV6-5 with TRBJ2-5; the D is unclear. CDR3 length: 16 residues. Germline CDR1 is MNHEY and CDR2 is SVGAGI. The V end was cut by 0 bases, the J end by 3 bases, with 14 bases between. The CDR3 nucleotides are TGTGCCAGCAGTTACTCCTACCTCAGCGCTAAAGAGACCCAGTACTTC. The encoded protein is CASSYSYLSAKETQYF.

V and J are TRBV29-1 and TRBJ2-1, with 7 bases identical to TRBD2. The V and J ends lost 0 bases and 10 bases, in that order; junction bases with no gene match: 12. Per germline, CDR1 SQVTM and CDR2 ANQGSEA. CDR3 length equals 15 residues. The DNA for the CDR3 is TGCAGCGTTGAAGAGGGAGGGGCTTCCCTTGGGGAGCAGTTCTTC. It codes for CSVEEGGASLGEQFF.

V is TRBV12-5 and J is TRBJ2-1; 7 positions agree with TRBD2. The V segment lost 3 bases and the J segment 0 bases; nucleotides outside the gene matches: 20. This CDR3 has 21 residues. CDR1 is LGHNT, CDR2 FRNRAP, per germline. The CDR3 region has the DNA TGTGCTAGTGGTTTACCCTACAGAGGACTAGTCAAGGGGCCCTCCTACAATGAGCAGTTCTTC. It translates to CASGLPYRGLVKGPSYNEQFF.

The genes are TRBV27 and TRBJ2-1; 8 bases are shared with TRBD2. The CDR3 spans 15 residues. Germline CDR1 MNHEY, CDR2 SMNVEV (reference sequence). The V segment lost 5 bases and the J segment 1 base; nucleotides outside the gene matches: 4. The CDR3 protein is CASSLGGGSYNEQFF. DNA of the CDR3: TGTGCCAGCAGTCTCGGGGGGGGTTCCTACAATGAGCAGTTCTTC.

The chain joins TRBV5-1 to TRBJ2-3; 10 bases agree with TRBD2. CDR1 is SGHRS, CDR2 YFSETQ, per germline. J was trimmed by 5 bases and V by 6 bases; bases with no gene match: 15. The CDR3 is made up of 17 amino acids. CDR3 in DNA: TGCGCCAGCACGGAGTTGCCCAGCGGGGGGGCCGGAGATACGCAGTATTTT. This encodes CASTELPSGGAGDTQYF. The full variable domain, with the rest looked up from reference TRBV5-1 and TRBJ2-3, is KAGVTQTPRYLIKTRGQQVTLSCSPISGHRSVSWYQQTPGQGLQFLFEYFSETQRNKGNFPGRFSGRQFSNSRSEMNVSTLELGDSALYLCASTELPSGGAGDTQYFGPGTRLTVL.

The CDR3 sequence is CSVGAGGSGNTIYF. The CDR3 DNA reads as TGCAGCGTTGGGGCGGGGGGCTCTGGAAACACCATATATTTT. This chain joins TRBV29-1 and TRBJ1-3; tentative D call: TRBD1 (5 bases). The CDR3 is 14 amino acids. Germline V gene sequence: CDR1 SQVTM, CDR2 ANQGSEA. The V end lost 4 bases, the J end lost 0 bases, and 10 bases lay between the germline ends. Complete variable domain (other parts from reference TRBV29-1 and TRBJ1-3): SAVISQKPSRDICQRGTSLTIQCQVDSQVTMMFWYRQQPGQSLTLIATANQGSEATYESGFVIDKFPISRPNLTFSTLTVSNMSPEDSSIYLCSVGAGGSGNTIYFGEGSWLTVV.

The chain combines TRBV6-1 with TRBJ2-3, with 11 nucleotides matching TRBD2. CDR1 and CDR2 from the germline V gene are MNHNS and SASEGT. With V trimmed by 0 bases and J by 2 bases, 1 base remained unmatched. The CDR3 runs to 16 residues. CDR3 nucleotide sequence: TGTGCCAGCAGTGAAGCTAGCGGGGGGGCCACAGATACGCAGTATTTT. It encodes CASSEASGGATDTQYF.

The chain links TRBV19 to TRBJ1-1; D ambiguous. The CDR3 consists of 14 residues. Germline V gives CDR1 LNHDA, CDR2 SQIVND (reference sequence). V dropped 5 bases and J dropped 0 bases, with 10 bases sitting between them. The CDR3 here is CASSLRPMNTEAFF. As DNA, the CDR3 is TGTGCCAGTAGTTTGAGGCCTATGAACACTGAAGCTTTCTTT.

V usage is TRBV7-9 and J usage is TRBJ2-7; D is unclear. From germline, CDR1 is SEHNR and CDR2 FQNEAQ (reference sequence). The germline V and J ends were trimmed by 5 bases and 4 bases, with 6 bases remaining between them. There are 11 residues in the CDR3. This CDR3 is CASSRDYEQYF. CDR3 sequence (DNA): TGTGCCAGCAGCCGAGATTACGAGCAGTACTTC.

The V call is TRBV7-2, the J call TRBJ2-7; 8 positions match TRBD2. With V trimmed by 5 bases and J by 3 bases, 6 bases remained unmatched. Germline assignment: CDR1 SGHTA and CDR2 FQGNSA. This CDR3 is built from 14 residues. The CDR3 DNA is TGTGCCAGCAGCCCTGGACTAGCCCGCTACGAGCAGTACTTC. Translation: CASSPGLARYEQYF.

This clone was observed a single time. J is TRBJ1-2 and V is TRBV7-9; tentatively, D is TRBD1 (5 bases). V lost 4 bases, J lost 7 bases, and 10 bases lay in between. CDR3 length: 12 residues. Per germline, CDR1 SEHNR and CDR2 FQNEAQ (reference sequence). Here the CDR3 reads CASSSSQGGYTF. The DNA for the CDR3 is TGTGCCAGCAGCTCGAGCCAGGGTGGCTACACCTTC.

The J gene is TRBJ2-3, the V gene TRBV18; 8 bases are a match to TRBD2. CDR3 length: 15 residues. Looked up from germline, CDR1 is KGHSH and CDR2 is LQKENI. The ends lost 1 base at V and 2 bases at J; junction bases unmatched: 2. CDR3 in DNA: TGTGCCAGCTCACCACTAGCGGGGACCACAGATACGCAGTATTTT. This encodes CASSPLAGTTDTQYF.

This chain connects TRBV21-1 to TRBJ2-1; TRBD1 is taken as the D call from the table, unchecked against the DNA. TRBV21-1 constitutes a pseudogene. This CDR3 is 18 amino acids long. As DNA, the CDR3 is TGTGCCAGCAGCAAAGGCCCGACTGGGGGGACAGGGGAAGATGAGCAGTTCTTC. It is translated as CASSKGPTGGTGEDEQFF.

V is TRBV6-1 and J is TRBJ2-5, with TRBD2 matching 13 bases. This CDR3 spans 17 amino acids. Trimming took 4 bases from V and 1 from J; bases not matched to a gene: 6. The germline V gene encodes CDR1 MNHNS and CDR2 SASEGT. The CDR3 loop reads CASSALAGGPSQETQYF. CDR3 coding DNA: TGTGCCAGCAGTGCACTAGCGGGGGGGCCCAGCCAAGAGACCCAGTACTTC.

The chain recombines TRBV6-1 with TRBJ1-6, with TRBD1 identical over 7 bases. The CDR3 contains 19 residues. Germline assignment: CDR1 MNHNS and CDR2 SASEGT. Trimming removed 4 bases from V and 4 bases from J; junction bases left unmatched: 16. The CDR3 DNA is TGTGCCAGCAGTGCCACTACTCCCACGGGACAGCGTTATAATTCACCCCTCCACTTT. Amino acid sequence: CASSATTPTGQRYNSPLHF.

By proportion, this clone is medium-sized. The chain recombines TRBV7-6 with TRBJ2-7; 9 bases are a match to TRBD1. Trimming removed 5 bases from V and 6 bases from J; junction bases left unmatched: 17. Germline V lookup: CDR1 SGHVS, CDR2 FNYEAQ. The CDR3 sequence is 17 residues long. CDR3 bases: TGTGCCAGCAGCCCTAGGGGGTCCGGACAGGGGTTCAGCGAGCAGTACTTC. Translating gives CASSPRGSGQGFSEQYF.

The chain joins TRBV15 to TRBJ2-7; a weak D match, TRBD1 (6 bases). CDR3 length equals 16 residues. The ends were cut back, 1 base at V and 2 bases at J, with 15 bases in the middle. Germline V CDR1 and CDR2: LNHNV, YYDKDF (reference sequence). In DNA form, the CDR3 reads TGTGCCACCAGCAGAGGAAGTGGTACAGGGCCCTACGAGCAGTACTTC. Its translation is CATSRGSGTGPYEQYF. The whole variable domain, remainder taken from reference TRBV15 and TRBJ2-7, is DAMVIQNPRYQVTQFGKPVTLSCSQTLNHNVMYWYQQKSSQAPKLLFHYYDKDFNNEADTPDNFQSRRPNTSFCFLDIRSPGLGDTAMYLCATSRGSGTGPYEQYFGPGTRLTVT.

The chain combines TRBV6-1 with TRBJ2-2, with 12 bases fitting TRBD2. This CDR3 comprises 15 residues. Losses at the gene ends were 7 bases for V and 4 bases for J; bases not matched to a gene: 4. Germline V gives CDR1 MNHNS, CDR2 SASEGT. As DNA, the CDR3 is TGTGCCAGCACACTAGCGGGGGGTGGCACCGGGGAGCTGTTTTTT. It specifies CASTLAGGGTGELFF.

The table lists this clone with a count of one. CDR3 amino acids: CASTRGLAGSYEQYF. The CDR3 DNA sequence: TGCGCCAGCACCCGGGGACTAGCGGGAAGTTACGAGCAGTACTTC. The chain links TRBV5-1 to TRBJ2-7; 13 bases agree with TRBD2. CDR1 and CDR2 (germline): SGHRS, YFSETQ. The length of the CDR3 is 15 residues. J was trimmed by 4 bases and V by 6 bases; bases with no gene match: 7. Looking up the rest from reference TRBV5-1 and TRBJ2-7 gives the full variable domain: KAGVTQTPRYLIKTRGQQVTLSCSPISGHRSVSWYQQTPGQGLQFLFEYFSETQRNKGNFPGRFSGRQFSNSRSEMNVSTLELGDSALYLCASTRGLAGSYEQYFGPGTRLTVT.

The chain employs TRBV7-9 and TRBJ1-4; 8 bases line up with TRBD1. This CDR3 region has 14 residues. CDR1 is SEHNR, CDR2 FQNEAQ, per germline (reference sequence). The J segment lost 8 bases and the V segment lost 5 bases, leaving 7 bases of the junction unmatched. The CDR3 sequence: CASSRDRRLEKLFF. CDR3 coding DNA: TGTGCCAGCAGCCGGGACAGGCGACTAGAAAAACTGTTTTTT.

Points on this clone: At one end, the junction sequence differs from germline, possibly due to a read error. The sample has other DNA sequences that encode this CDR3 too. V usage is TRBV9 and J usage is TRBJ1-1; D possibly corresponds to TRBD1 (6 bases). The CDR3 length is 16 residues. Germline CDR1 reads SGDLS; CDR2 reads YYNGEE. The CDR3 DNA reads TGTGCCAGCAGTGTAGCCCAAGTAGGGGGGAACACTGAAGCTTTCTTT. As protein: CASSVAQVGGNTEAFF. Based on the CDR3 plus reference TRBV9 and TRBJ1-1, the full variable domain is DSGVTQTPKHLITATGQRVTLRCSPRSGDLSVYWYQQSLDQGLQFLIQYYNGEERAKGNILERFSAQQFPDLHSELNLSSLELGDSALYFCASSVAQVGGNTEAFFGQGTRLTVV.

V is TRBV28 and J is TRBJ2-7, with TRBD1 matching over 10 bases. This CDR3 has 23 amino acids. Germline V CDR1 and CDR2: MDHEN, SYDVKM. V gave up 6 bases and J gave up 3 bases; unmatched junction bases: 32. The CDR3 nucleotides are TGTGCCAGCAGGTTCCCACGGACCGGGACAGGGGAGGGACTTGTCGCAACCCTCTACGAGCAGTACTTC. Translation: CASRFPRTGTGEGLVATLYEQYF.

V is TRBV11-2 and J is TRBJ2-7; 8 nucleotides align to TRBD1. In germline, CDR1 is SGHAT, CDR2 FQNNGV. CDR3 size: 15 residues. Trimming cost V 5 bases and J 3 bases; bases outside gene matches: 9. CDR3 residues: CASSATGVGYYEQYF. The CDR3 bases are TGTGCCAGCAGCGCGACAGGGGTGGGGTACTACGAGCAGTACTTC.

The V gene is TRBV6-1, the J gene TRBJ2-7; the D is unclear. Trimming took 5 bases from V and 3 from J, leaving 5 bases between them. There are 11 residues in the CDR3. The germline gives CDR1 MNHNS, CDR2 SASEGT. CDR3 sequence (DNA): TGTGCCAGCAGTCTCCTCTACGAGCAGTACTTC. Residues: CASSLLYEQYF.

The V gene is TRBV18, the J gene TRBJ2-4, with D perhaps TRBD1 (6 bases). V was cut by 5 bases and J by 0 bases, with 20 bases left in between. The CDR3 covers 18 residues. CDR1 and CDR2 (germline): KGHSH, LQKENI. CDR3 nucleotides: TGTGCCAGCTCAACCGGGACACTTCTACACATAGCCAAAAACATTCAGTACTTC. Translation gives CASSTGTLLHIAKNIQYF.

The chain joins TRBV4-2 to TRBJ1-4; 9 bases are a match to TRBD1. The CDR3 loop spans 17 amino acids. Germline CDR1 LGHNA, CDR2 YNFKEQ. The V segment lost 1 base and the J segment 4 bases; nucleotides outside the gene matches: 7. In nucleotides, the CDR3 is TGTGCCAGCAGCCAAGGACAGGGGGAGGACAATAATGAAAAACTGTTTTTT. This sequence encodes CASSQGQGEDNNEKLFF.